This entry features one T cell receptor (beta chain) sequence. What it binds is not known. Assay: immunoSEQ multiplex PCR; the TCRdb copy retains only in-frame clones and omits some. The sample records 150,000 to 200,000 clones, just under 95% being singletons. The germline CDR1 and CDR2 sequences are LGHNA and YNFKEQ. The CDR3 has 16 amino acids. Trimming took 0 bases from V and 3 from J, leaving 14 bases between them. The record originates from a study of T cell responses to AZD1222 COVID-19 vaccine. Study findings and constraints: A rise in Spike-specific TCR breadth and depth followed two AZD1222 doses.

Sequencing used peripheral blood, obtained on day 0 of AZD1222 vaccination. The chain combines TRBV4-2 with TRBJ1-1; weak D call: TRBD1 (6 bases). The receptor was derived from an adult in good health. CDR3 nucleotide sequence: TGTGCCAGCAGCCAAGAAGGGGGGCCGATAGACACTGAAGCTTTCTTT. Amino acids: CASSQEGGPIDTEAFF.